A single sample gave rise to the 28 T cell receptor beta chains below, sequenced in a study of response to subunit inactivated influenza vaccine. TCRdb ran MiXCR on the RT-PCR reads and lists one entry per CDR3 protein. The sample lists about 580,000 distinct CDR3 sequences, 14% occurring once. The sample consisted of PBMCs from blood, taken about 12 days after vaccination. These receptors were taken from a middle-aged man who received an inactivated influenza vaccine.

This clonotype showed up just a few times. CDR3 in DNA: TGTGCCAGCAGCCAAAGGACAGGGGGCTATAATTCACCCCTCCACTTT. Translated: CASSQRTGGYNSPLHF. The V gene is TRBV7-2, the J gene TRBJ1-6; 10 nucleotides match TRBD1. The CDR3 length is 16 residues. Germline trimming cut 5 bases from V and 3 bases from J; bases unmatched to any gene: 4. Germline loops: CDR1 SGHTA, CDR2 FQGNSA.

The chain combines TRBV6-2 or TRBV6-3 with TRBJ2-4; D tentatively reads TRBD1 or TRBD2 (5 bases each). The germline V gene encodes CDR1 MNHEY and CDR2 SVGEGT. The CDR3 has 18 residues. V was clipped by 2 bases and J by 0 bases, with 17 bases between them. CDR3 sequence (DNA): TGTGCCAGCAGTTACCCGATTTCAGGGACCATAGCCAAAAACATTCAGTACTTC. Protein: CASSYPISGTIAKNIQYF.

The chain employs TRBV11-2 and TRBJ2-5; perhaps TRBD1 as D (6 bases). CDR1 is SGHAT and CDR2 is FQNNGV in the germline V gene. This CDR3 spans 17 amino acids. V lost 6 bases to trimming and J lost 5 bases, with 25 bases between them. CDR3 nucleotides: TGTGCCAGCAGTCACTTAGGGAGCAGGGGCTGGTGGGAGACCCAGTACTTC. This sequence encodes CASSHLGSRGWWETQYF. The whole variable domain, remainder taken from reference TRBV11-2 and TRBJ2-5, is EAGVAQSPRYKIIEKRQSVAFWCNPISGHATLYWYQQILGQGPKLLIQFQNNGVVDDSQLPKDRFSAERLKGVDSTLKIQPAKLEDSAVYLCASSHLGSRGWWETQYFGPGTRLLVL.

As DNA, the CDR3 is TGCAGCGTTGATGGGACAGACCAAGAGACCCAGTACTTC. Translated, it gives CSVDGTDQETQYF. The gene calls are TRBV29-1 and TRBJ2-5; TRBD1 matches 7 bases. Germline V gene sequence: CDR1 SQVTM, CDR2 ANQGSEA. CDR3 length equals 13 residues. The V and J ends lost 3 bases and 0 bases, in that order; junction bases with no gene match: 1.

This clonotype appeared many times. This chain links TRBV27 with TRBJ1-5; the D gene is possibly TRBD1 (5 bases). The CDR3 sequence is 17 residues long. The ends were cut back, 8 bases at V and 1 base at J, with 21 bases in the middle. The germline V gene has CDR1 MNHEY and CDR2 SMNVEV (reference sequence). CDR3 sequence reads: CASAPRAGQSSNQPQHF. The CDR3 coding sequence is TGTGCCAGCGCACCCAGAGCGGGGCAGTCGAGCAATCAGCCCCAGCATTTT.

The rearrangement uses TRBV7-9 and TRBJ1-5, with TRBD1 matching over 8 bases. This CDR3 is built from 17 residues. V lost 1 base and J lost 4; bases outside the gene matches: 9. Germline V gives CDR1 SEHNR, CDR2 FQNEAQ (reference sequence). The CDR3: CASSLDGGRGLNQPQHF. The CDR3 DNA reads as TGTGCCAGCAGCTTAGACGGTGGCAGGGGGCTAAATCAGCCCCAGCATTTT.

The chain links TRBV5-1 to TRBJ1-5; D unresolved. V lost 4 bases and J lost 2, with 13 bases in between. In germline, CDR1 is SGHRS, CDR2 YFSETQ. The CDR3 totals 15 residues. CDR3 in amino acids: CASSLDPNGNQPQHF. The CDR3 DNA follows: TGCGCCAGCAGCCTCGACCCGAACGGCAATCAGCCCCAGCATTTT.

V and J are TRBV5-1 and TRBJ2-7, with D perhaps TRBD1 (5 bases). The germline V gene has CDR1 SGHRS and CDR2 YFSETQ. The CDR3 spans 13 residues. The V end lost 1 base, the J end lost 6 bases, and 11 bases lay between the germline ends. The CDR3 sequence: CASSLTGVSEQYF. DNA of the CDR3: TGCGCCAGCAGCTTGACAGGAGTAAGCGAGCAGTACTTC.

V is TRBV7-6 and J is TRBJ2-7; unclear D gene. V was trimmed by 2 bases and J by 2 bases, leaving 10 bases between them. The CDR3 loop spans 14 amino acids. CDR1 is SGHVS, CDR2 FNYEAQ, per germline. CDR3 protein: CASSLNFGTYEQYF. The DNA of the CDR3 is TGTGCCAGCAGCTTAAATTTCGGCACCTACGAGCAGTACTTC.

At least ten counts were recorded for this clonotype. The chain has TRBV6-5 and TRBJ2-7; the D gene is possibly TRBD2 (6 bases). The CDR3 extends over 14 amino acids. V was cut by 2 bases and J by 7 bases, with 15 bases left in between. Looked up from germline, CDR1 is MNHEY and CDR2 is SVGAGI. CDR3 residues: CASSYALGRGEQYF. The CDR3 DNA reads TGTGCCAGCAGTTACGCCCTCGGACGGGGGGAGCAGTACTTC.

This clonotype occurred a few times. V is TRBV7-8 and J is TRBJ2-3, with a tentative D call TRBD1 (6 bases). Looked up from germline, CDR1 is SGHVS and CDR2 is FQNEAQ. The CDR3 spans 14 residues. Trimming took 5 bases from V and 6 from J, leaving 15 bases between them. The CDR3 DNA follows: TGTGCCAGCAGCCCCAACAGGGTAGGGGATACGCAGTATTTT. It codes for CASSPNRVGDTQYF. The complete variable domain, with remaining parts taken from reference TRBV7-8 and TRBJ2-3, reads GAGVSQSPRYKVAKRGQDVALRCDPISGHVSLFWYQQALGQGPEFLTYFQNEAQLDKSGLPSDRFFAERPEGSVSTLKIQRTQQEDSAVYLCASSPNRVGDTQYFGPGTRLTVL.

The chain has TRBV20-1 and TRBJ2-3, with D perhaps assigned TRBD1 or TRBD2 (6 bases each). Germline CDR1 is DFQATT and CDR2 is SNEGSKA (reference sequence). This CDR3 contains 17 residues. V was pared by 3 bases and J by 5 bases, with 24 bases between. The CDR3 region has the DNA TGCAGTGCTAGCGCACCTCCGGGGGCTACCGTCGTAGATACGCAGTATTTT. It encodes CSASAPPGATVVDTQYF.

The chain joins TRBV20-1 to TRBJ1-2; TRBD1 agrees at 10 bases. V shed 6 bases, J shed 2 bases, and the junction held 6 bases outside the gene matches. Looked up from germline, CDR1 is DFQATT and CDR2 is SNEGSKA (reference sequence). This CDR3 is 14 amino acids long. The CDR3 coding sequence is TGCAGTGCCGACTCGGGACAGGGGAACTATGGCTACACCTTC. This encodes CSADSGQGNYGYTF.

This chain uses TRBV20-1 with TRBJ1-5; no firm D call. The CDR3 covers 15 residues. Germline V gene sequence: CDR1 DFQATT, CDR2 SNEGSKA (reference sequence). Trimming took off 0 bases at V and 4 bases at J, with 13 bases between the two ends. The CDR3 loop is CSARDYRMGNQPQHF. As DNA, the CDR3 is TGCAGTGCTAGAGATTATCGCATGGGGAATCAGCCCCAGCATTTT.

This chain joins TRBV6-1 and TRBJ1-5, with 8 bases matching TRBD1. Germline values: CDR1 MNHNS, CDR2 SASEGT. The CDR3 loop spans 14 amino acids. V shed 5 bases, J shed 7 bases, and the junction held 7 bases outside the gene matches. The CDR3 sequence: CASSRTGKSQPQHF. The CDR3 bases are TGTGCCAGCAGTCGGACAGGGAAGAGCCAGCCCCAGCATTTT.

The chain is built from TRBV20-1 and TRBJ2-7; D uncertain. Trimming removed 2 bases at V and 0 bases at J, with 11 bases between. This CDR3 has 14 amino acids. Germline assignment: CDR1 DFQATT and CDR2 SNEGSKA (reference sequence). The CDR3 coding sequence is TGCAGTGCTAGAACCGGCGGTAGCTCCTACGAGCAGTACTTC. Translating gives CSARTGGSSYEQYF.

This clonotype has just a few counts. V is TRBV5-1 and J is TRBJ2-5; D unresolved. V shed 7 bases and J shed 4 bases, with 14 bases lying between them. This CDR3 comprises 13 residues. Germline V gene lookup returns CDR1 SGHRS and CDR2 YFSETQ. The CDR3, as DNA: TGCGCCAGCTCCTACGCTGCTTCAGAGACCCAGTACTTC. Its translation is CASSYAASETQYF.

This clonotype was seen many times. The J gene is TRBJ2-7, the V gene TRBV5-1; 11 nucleotides line up with TRBD1. J gave up 5 bases and V 0 bases, and 4 bases lay outside the gene matches. The germline gives CDR1 SGHRS, CDR2 YFSETQ. The CDR3 extends over 15 amino acids. CDR3 protein: CASSLDGQGADEQYF. The CDR3 nucleotides read TGCGCCAGCAGCTTGGACGGACAGGGGGCGGACGAGCAGTACTTC.

This clonotype appeared many times. This chain uses TRBV29-1 with TRBJ2-5, with 10 bases that match TRBD1. The CDR3 sequence is 16 residues long. Germline trimming cut 4 bases from V and 4 bases from J; bases unmatched to any gene: 12. In germline, CDR1 is SQVTM, CDR2 ANQGSEA. The CDR3 sequence: CSVVLGTGAALETQYF. In nucleotides, the CDR3 is TGCAGCGTTGTTCTAGGGACAGGGGCCGCGCTAGAGACCCAGTACTTC. Combining the CDR3 with reference TRBV29-1 and TRBJ2-5 gives the whole variable domain SAVISQKPSRDICQRGTSLTIQCQVDSQVTMMFWYRQQPGQSLTLIATANQGSEATYESGFVIDKFPISRPNLTFSTLTVSNMSPEDSSIYLCSVVLGTGAALETQYFGPGTRLLVL.

The CDR3 is CASSAEGRNTEAFF. The CDR3 DNA reads as TGTGCCAGCAGCGCGGAGGGACGGAACACTGAAGCTTTCTTT. V is TRBV5-4 and J is TRBJ1-1, with a tentative D call TRBD1 (5 bases). V gave up 4 bases and J gave up 1 base, with 11 bases separating them. The CDR3 contains 14 residues. Germline CDR1 SGHNT, CDR2 YYREEE (reference sequence).

The V call is TRBV12-3 or TRBV12-4, the J call TRBJ1-2; the D is unclear. There are 12 residues in the CDR3. Trimming pared 3 bases from V and 5 bases from J, leaving 7 bases between. The CDR3 here is CASSLQVYGYTF. The CDR3, as DNA: TGTGCCAGCAGTTTGCAAGTATATGGCTACACCTTC.

This rearrangement joins TRBV2 to TRBJ2-2; 12 nucleotides match TRBD1. Germline-derived CDR1 and CDR2 are SNHLY and FYNNEI. This CDR3 spans 16 amino acids. The V and J ends lost 3 bases and 7 bases, in that order; junction bases with no gene match: 6. The chain's CDR3 is CASSDGDRGQDGELFF. The CDR3 DNA sequence: TGTGCCAGCAGTGACGGGGACAGGGGGCAAGACGGGGAGCTGTTTTTT. Full variable domain (remainder filled in from reference TRBV2 and TRBJ2-2): EPEVTQTPSHQVTQMGQEVILRCVPISNHLYFYWYRQILGQKVEFLVSFYNNEISEKSEIFDDQFSVERPDGSNFTLKIRSTKLEDSAMYFCASSDGDRGQDGELFFGEGSRLTVL.

This clonotype appeared a few times. The J gene is TRBJ1-3, the V gene TRBV28; TRBD1 might be the D (5 bases). With 6 bases removed from V and 4 bases from J, the gap between germline ends came to 22 bases. The CDR3 loop spans 17 amino acids. Germline V CDR1 and CDR2: MDHEN, SYDVKM. CDR3 loop: CASSITITGTTGNTIYF. The CDR3 bases are TGTGCCAGCAGCATTACAATAACCGGGACTACGGGAAACACCATATATTTT.

The sample holds many counts of this clonotype. The V and J genes are TRBV10-3 and TRBJ1-1; the match to TRBD1 covers 8 bases. The CDR3 sequence is 14 residues long. J lost 1 base, V lost 9 bases, and 7 bases had no gene match. Germline CDR1 reads ENHRY; CDR2 reads SYGVKD. The CDR3 DNA follows: TGTGCCATGCGGCCAGGGACAGGGAACACTGAAGCTTTCTTT. Translating gives CAMRPGTGNTEAFF.

The genes are TRBV7-8 and TRBJ2-1, with 9 bases aligning to TRBD2. This CDR3 contains 14 residues. CDR1 is SGHVS and CDR2 is FQNEAQ in the germline V gene. J was trimmed by 10 bases and V by 5 bases; bases with no gene match: 9. CDR3 nucleotide sequence: TGTGCCAGCAGCGGACTAGCGCAGATTGGGGAGCAGTTCTTC. Translated, it gives CASSGLAQIGEQFF.

This clonotype occurred a few times. The rearrangement uses TRBV6-1 and TRBJ2-7, with 9 bases matching TRBD2. V trimming: 0 bases; J trimming: 2 bases; junction bases outside the gene matches: 2. In germline, CDR1 is MNHNS, CDR2 SASEGT. This CDR3 spans 15 amino acids. The CDR3 region is CASSEARTSAYEQYF. Written as DNA, the CDR3 is TGTGCCAGCAGTGAAGCGAGGACTAGCGCCTACGAGCAGTACTTC.

The rearrangement links TRBV25-1 to TRBJ2-7; tentatively, D is TRBD1 (6 bases). Germline V lookup: CDR1 MGHDK, CDR2 SYGVNS. V was pared by 1 base and J by 2 bases, with 15 bases between. The CDR3 is made up of 16 amino acids. In DNA, the CDR3 is TGTGCCAGCAGTGAATTTGGGGGCCAGAGTCCCTACGAGCAGTACTTC. Protein: CASSEFGGQSPYEQYF.

This clonotype was found many times. V and J are TRBV11-1 and TRBJ2-1; TRBD2 is a possible D gene (5 bases). The CDR3 length is 13 residues. Germline CDR1 SGHAT, CDR2 FQDESV (reference sequence). V lost 5 bases, J lost 3 bases, and 8 bases lay in between. Written as DNA, the CDR3 is TGTGCCAGCAGCGACGGGATCTACAATGAGCAGTTCTTC. It translates to CASSDGIYNEQFF.